This paragraph covers one T cell receptor (beta chain) sequence. The antigen is not known. This specimen belongs to a study of STAT3 mutations in large granular lymphocyte leukemia. Overall study context: Roughly half of the longitudinally sequenced T-LGLL patients carried detectable canonical activating STAT3 mutations.

Study results and limitations: Sampling intervals varied between patients and samples. In T-cell large granular lymphocyte leukemia, about half of patients showed multiple immunodominant subclonotypes. A small but highly pathogenic clone may have been missed.

V lost 1 base to trimming and J lost 7 bases, with 4 bases between them. The CDR3 is made up of 12 amino acids. Germline values: CDR1 MNHEY, CDR2 SMNVEV (reference sequence). This table comes from immunoSEQ multiplex PCR, and its TCRdb copy is limited to in-frame clones, with some not included. The sample holds under 5,000 clones, roughly 80% seen once. The receptor comes from a man in his forties with T-cell large granular lymphocyte leukemia. Some clones in this sample may be carry-over from other donors' samples. Specimen: peripheral blood mononuclear cells. The gene calls are TRBV27 and TRBJ1-4; no clear D. The CDR3 here is CASSLLGEKLFF. The CDR3 DNA reads as TGTGCCAGCAGTTTATTGGGTGAAAAACTGTTTTTT.